A single sample is the source of the 8 T cell receptor beta chains below, sequenced in a study of T cells in women clearing cervical HPV infection. Measured with immunoSEQ multiplex PCR; TCRdb has only the in-frame clones, and not every one. The sample table includes under 50,000 clones. The sequenced material came from blood buffy coat. These receptors all stem from a woman aged 18 to 75 with a cervical HPV16 infection that either progressed to CIN3+ or cleared (not recorded which).

Details on this clone: Coverage ceases 3 residues before the CDR3 finishes, and the germline J gene fills in the end. The chain joins TRBV20-1 to TRBJ2-7; TRBD2 matches 8 bases. Germline CDR1 DFQATT, CDR2 SNEGSKA (reference sequence). After removal of 6 bases from V and 0 bases from J, the junction contained 10 bases not matched to a gene. This CDR3 is 15 amino acids long. The covered CDR3 bases are TGCAGTGCGCCATCTCTACTAGCGGCCTCCTACGAG. As protein: CSAPSLLAASYE. The complete CDR3 reads CSAPSLLAASYEQYF.

In the case of this clone: The sequenced fragment ends 3 residues before the CDR3 boundary, so the rest is inferred from the germline J gene. The V call is TRBV23-1, the J call TRBJ1-1; possible D gene TRBD1, 5 bases. TRBV23-1 has ORF status, its function being uncertain. The CDR3 is 14 amino acids. Trimming took 6 bases from V and 4 from J, leaving 15 bases between them. The chain's CDR3 is CASSLEGAVTEAFF. The CDR3 bases that were read are TGCGCCAGCAGCCTGGAAGGGGCTGTCACTGAA.

For this clone: The read is 3 residues too short to cover the CDR3 end, so that end is filled in from the germline J gene. The rearrangement uses TRBV5-4 and TRBJ2-2, with a possible D match to TRBD1 (6 bases). Germline CDR1 reads SGHNT; CDR2 reads YYREEE (reference sequence). The CDR3 runs 12 residues. This CDR3 is CASSLDRETLFF. The CDR3 DNA, read in part, is TGTGCCAGCAGCTTGGACAGGGAGACG.

On this clone: The observed sequence ends 3 residues before the CDR3 terminus, with the missing tail filled in from the germline J gene. The chain links TRBV5-1 to TRBJ1-2, with a weak D call TRBD1 (5 bases). The CDR3 covers 15 residues. The germline V gene encodes CDR1 SGHRS and CDR2 YFSETQ. The CDR3 protein is CASSWGLASTDTYTF. Incomplete CDR3 DNA: TGCGCCAGCAGCTGGGGACTAGCGAGCACAGATACC.

With respect to this clone: Coverage ceases 3 residues before the CDR3 finishes, and the germline J gene fills in the end. The genes are TRBV5-1 and TRBJ2-3; D might be TRBD1 (6 bases). Germline-derived CDR1 and CDR2 are SGHRS and YFSETQ. The V and J ends lost 4 bases and 4 bases respectively, with 10 bases between them. The CDR3 totals 13 residues. The DNA read from the CDR3 is TGCGCCAGCAGCGTACAGGGCTCAGATACG. Amino acids: CASSVQGSDT. The CDR3 in full is CASSVQGSDTQYF.

Comments on this clone: Sequencing ends 3 residues short of the CDR3 end; the germline J gene provides the rest. This rearrangement joins TRBV11-3 to TRBJ2-3, with TRBD2 matching over 8 bases. Looked up from germline, CDR1 is SGHNT and CDR2 is YENEEA. With V trimmed by 7 bases and J by 0 bases, 6 bases remained unmatched. This CDR3 has 15 amino acids. CDR3 loop: CASKGSGISTDTQYF. The CDR3 DNA, read in part, is TGTGCCAGCAAGGGTAGCGGGATAAGCACAGATACG. The full variable domain, completed using reference TRBV11-3 and TRBJ2-3, is EAGVVQSPRYKIIEKKQPVAFWCNPISGHNTLYWYLQNLGQGPELLIRYENEEAVDDSQLPKDRFSAERLKGVDSTLKIQPAELGDSAVYLCASKGSGISTDTQYFGPGTRLTVL.

A word on this clone: With the read ending 3 residues before the CDR3 end, the germline J gene is used to fill in that end. This chain uses TRBV19 with TRBJ1-2; weak D call: TRBD1 (6 bases). The CDR3 is 14 residues long. V lost 4 bases and J 3 bases, leaving 12 bases between the germline ends. Germline V gives CDR1 LNHDA, CDR2 SQIVND (reference sequence). CDR3 amino acids: CASSNTGRDYGYTF. Incomplete CDR3 DNA: TGTGCCAGTAGTAACACAGGGAGGGACTATGGC.

As for this clone: The sequenced fragment ends 3 residues before the CDR3 boundary, so the rest is inferred from the germline J gene. V usage is TRBV6-1 and J usage is TRBJ1-5, with D possibly TRBD1 on 5 matching bases. Trimming removed 2 bases at V and 9 bases at J, with 11 bases between. The germline gives CDR1 MNHNS, CDR2 SASEGT. This CDR3 has 13 amino acids. The part of the CDR3 DNA that was read is TGTGCCAGCAGTGAATGGGCGGGGCGGCCC. It translates to CASSEWAGRP. The full CDR3 reads CASSEWAGRPQHF.